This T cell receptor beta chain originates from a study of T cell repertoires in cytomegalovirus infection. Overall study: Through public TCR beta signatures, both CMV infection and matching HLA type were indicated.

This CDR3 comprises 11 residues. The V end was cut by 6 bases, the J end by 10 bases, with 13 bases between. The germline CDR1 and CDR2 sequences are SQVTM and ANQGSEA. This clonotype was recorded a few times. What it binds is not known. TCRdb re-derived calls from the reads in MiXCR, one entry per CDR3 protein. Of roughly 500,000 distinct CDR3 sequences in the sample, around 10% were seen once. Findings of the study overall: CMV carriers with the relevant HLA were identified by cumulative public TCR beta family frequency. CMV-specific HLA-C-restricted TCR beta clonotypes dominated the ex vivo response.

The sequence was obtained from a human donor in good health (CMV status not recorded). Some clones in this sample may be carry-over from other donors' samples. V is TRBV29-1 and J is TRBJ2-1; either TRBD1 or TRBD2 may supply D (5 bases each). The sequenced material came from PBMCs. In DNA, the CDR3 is TGCAGCGTCACCGGGGCGAGGGAGCAGTTCTTC. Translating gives CSVTGAREQFF.